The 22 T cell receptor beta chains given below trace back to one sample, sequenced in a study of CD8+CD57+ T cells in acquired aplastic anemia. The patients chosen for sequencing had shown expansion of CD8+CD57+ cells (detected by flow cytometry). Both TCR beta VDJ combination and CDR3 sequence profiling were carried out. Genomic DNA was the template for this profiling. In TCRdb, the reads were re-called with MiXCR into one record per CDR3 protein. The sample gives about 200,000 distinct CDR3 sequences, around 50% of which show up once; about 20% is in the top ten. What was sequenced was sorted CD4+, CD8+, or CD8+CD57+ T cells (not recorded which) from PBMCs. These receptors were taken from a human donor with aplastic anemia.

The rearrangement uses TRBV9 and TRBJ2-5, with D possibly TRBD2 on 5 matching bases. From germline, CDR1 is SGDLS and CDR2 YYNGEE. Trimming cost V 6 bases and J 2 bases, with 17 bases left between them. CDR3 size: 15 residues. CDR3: CASNSGWNPQETQYF. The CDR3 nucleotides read TGTGCCAGCAACAGCGGCTGGAACCCACAAGAGACCCAGTACTTC.

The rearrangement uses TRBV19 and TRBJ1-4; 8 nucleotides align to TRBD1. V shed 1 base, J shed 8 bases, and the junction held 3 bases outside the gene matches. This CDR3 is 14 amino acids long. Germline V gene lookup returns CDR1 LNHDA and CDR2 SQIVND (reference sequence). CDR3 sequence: CASSIGTGREKLFF. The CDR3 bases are TGTGCCAGTAGTATAGGGACAGGGCGAGAAAAACTGTTTTTT.

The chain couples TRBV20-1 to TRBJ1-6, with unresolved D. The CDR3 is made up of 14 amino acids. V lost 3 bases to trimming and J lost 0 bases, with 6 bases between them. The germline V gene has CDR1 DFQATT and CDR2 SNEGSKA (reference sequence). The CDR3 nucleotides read TGCAGTGCTAGCCAGAGCTCCTATAATTCACCCCTCCACTTT. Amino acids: CSASQSSYNSPLHF.

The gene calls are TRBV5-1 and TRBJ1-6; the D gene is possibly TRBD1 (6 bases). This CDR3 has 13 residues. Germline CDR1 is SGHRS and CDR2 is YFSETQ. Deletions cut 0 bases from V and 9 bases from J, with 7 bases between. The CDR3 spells CASSLAQGSPLHF. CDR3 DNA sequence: TGCGCCAGCAGCTTGGCACAGGGTTCACCCCTCCACTTT.

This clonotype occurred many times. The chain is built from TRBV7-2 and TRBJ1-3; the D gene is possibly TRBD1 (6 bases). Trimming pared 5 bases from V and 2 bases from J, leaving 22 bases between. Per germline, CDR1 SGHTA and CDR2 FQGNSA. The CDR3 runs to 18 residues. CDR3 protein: CASSLNRESYRAGNTIYF. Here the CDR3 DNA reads TGTGCCAGCAGCCTCAATAGAGAGTCTTACAGGGCTGGAAACACCATATATTTT.

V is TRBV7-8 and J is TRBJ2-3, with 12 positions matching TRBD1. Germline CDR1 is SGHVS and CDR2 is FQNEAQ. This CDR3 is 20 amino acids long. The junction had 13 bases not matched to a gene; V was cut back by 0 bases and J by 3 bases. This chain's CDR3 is CASSLALGTGGNLETDTQYF. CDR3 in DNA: TGTGCCAGCAGCTTAGCCCTAGGGACAGGGGGCAATTTGGAAACAGATACGCAGTATTTT.

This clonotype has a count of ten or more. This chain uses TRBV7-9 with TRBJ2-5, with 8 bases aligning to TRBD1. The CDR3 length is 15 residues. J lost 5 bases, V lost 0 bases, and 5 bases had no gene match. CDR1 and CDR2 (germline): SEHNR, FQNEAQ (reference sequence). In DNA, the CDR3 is TGTGCCAGCAGCTTAGCGACAGGGGTTGGGGAGACCCAGTACTTC. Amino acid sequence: CASSLATGVGETQYF.

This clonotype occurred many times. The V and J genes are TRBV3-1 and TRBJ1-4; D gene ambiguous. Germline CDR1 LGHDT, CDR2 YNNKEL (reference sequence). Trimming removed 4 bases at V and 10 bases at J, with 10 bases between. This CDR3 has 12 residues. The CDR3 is CASSLQAGKLFF. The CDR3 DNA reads TGTGCCAGCAGCCTCCAGGCGGGAAAACTGTTTTTT.

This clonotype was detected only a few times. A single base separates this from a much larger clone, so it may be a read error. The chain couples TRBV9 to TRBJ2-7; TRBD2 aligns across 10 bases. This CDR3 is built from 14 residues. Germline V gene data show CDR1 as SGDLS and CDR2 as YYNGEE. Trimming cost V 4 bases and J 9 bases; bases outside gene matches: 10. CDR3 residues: CASSQGASGGGQYF. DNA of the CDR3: TGTGCCAGCAGCCAAGGGGCTAGCGGGGGCGGGCAGTACTTC.

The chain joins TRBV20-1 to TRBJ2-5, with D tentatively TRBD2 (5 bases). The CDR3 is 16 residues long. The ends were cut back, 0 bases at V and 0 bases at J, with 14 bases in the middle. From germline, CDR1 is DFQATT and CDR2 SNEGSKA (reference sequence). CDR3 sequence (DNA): TGCAGTGCTAGAGATCCCCAGCGGCCGTACCAAGAGACCCAGTACTTC. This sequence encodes CSARDPQRPYQETQYF.

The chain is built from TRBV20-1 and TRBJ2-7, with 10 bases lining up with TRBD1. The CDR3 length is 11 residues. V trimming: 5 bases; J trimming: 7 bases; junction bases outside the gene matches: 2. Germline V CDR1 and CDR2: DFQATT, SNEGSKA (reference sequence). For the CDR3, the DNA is TGCAGTGCTTTGGACAGGGGGGAGCAGTACTTC. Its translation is CSALDRGEQYF.

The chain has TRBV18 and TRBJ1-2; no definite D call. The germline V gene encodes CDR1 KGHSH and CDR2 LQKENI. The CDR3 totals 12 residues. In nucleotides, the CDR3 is TGTCACAGCTCACCAGCGGGGAGTGGCTACACCTTC. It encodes CHSSPAGSGYTF.

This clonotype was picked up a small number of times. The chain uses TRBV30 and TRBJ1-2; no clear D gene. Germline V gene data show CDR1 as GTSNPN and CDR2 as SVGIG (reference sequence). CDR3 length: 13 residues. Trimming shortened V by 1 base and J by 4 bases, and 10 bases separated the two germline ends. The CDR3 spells CAWSAYGSYGYTF. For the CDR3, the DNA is TGTGCCTGGAGTGCCTACGGGAGCTATGGCTACACCTTC.

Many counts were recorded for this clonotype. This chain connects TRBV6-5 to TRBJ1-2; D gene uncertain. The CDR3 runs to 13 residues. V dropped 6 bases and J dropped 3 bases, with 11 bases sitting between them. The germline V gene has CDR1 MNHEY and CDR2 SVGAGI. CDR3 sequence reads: CASRLTIDYGYTF. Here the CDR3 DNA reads TGTGCCAGCAGATTGACAATAGACTATGGCTACACCTTC.

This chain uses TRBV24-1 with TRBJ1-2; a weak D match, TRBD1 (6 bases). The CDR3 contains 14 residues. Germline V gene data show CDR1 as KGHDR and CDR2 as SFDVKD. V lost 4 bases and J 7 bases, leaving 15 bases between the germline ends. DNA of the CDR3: TGTGCCACCAGTGAGATAGGGGGATTGAGTGGCTACACCTTC. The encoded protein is CATSEIGGLSGYTF.

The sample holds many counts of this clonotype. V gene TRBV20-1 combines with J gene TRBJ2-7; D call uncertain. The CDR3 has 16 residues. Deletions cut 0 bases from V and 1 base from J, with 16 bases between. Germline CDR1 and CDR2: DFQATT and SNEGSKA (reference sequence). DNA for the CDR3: TGCAGTGCTAGAGATTATAAACGTGGGTCGTCCTACGAGCAGTACTTC. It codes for CSARDYKRGSSYEQYF.

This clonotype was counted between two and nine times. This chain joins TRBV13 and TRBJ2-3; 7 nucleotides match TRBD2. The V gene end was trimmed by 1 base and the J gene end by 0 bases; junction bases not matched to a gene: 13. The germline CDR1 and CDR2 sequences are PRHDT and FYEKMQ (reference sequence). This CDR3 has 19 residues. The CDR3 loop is CASSLAPIRSGLSTDTQYF. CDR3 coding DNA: TGTGCCAGCAGCTTAGCCCCGATTAGATCGGGACTAAGCACAGATACGCAGTATTTT.

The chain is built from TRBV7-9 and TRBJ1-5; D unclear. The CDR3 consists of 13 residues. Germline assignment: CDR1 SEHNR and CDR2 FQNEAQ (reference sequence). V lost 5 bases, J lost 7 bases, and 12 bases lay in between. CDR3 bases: TGTGCCAGCAGCCAAGGTTCCCCCCAGCCCCAGCATTTT. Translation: CASSQGSPQPQHF.

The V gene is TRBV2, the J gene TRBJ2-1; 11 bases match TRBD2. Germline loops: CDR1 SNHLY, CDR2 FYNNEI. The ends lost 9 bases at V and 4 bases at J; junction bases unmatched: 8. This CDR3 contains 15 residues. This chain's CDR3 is CASTLAGDFYNEQFF. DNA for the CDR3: TGTGCCAGTACACTAGCGGGGGATTTTTACAATGAGCAGTTCTTC.

The CDR3 nucleotides read TGTGCCATCAGTGAGTCCGGCCGGACAGGGGATCAGCCCCAGCATTTT. This codes for CAISESGRTGDQPQHF. This chain links TRBV10-3 with TRBJ1-5; 9 nucleotides agree with TRBD1. The CDR3 has 16 residues. Germline CDR1 ENHRY, CDR2 SYGVKD. Trimming at V came to 0 bases and at J to 5 bases, leaving 5 bases not matched to a gene.

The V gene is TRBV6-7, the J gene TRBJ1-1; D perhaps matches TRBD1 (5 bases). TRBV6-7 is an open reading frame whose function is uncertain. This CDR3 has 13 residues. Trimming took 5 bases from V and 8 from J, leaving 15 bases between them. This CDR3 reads CASSPLAGREAFF. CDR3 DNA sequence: TGTGCCAGCAGTCCCCTCGCGGGGCGAGAAGCTTTCTTT.

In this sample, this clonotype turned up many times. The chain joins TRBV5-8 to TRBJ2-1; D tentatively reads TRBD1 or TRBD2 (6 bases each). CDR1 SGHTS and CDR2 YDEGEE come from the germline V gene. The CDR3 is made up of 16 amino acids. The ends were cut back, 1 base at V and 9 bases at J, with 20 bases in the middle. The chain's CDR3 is CASSLTLTGPRGEQFF. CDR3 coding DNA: TGTGCCAGCAGCTTGACTCTCACAGGGCCGCGGGGTGAGCAGTTCTTC.